These 26 T cell receptor beta chains originate from one sample sequenced in a study of vaccination effects on CD4 cells after COVID-19 (dated by TCRdb to the early 2020s). The library was produced with the immunoSEQ multiplex PCR assay. Sourced from immuneACCESS, this table was stored by TCRdb with only in-frame sequences that have V and J called. A share of the clones is absent; for the studies checked, an unresolved V gene accounts for under half, and the remainder has no known explanation. Within this sample are tens of thousands of clones, with more than 60% of them counted one time only. Jointly, the top ten make up approximately 2.3% of the sample. After more than nine days of culture, CD4+ T cells were isolated with the EasySep CD4+ T cell isolation kit. Participants received two doses of either the BNT162b2 or the mRNA-1273 mRNA SARS-CoV-2 vaccine. The antigens these receptors bind are not known.

The sequenced sample was CD4+ T cells from PBMCs cultured without peptide, obtained after COVID-19 vaccination. All receptors come from a human donor who received a COVID-19 vaccine.

The V and J genes are TRBV18 and TRBJ2-2, with a possible D match to TRBD1 (6 bases). Germline values: CDR1 KGHSH, CDR2 LQKENI. CDR3 length: 15 amino acids. Trimming took 3 bases from V and 1 from J, leaving 9 bases between them. CDR3 nucleotide sequence: TGTGCCAGCTCACCGACCAGGGGGAACACCGGGGAGCTGTTTTTT. Translating gives CASSPTRGNTGELFF.

The gene calls are TRBV9 and TRBJ1-3; D is ambiguous. The CDR3 consists of 14 residues. Trimming pared 2 bases from V and 2 bases from J, leaving 8 bases between. Germline lookup yields CDR1 SGDLS and CDR2 YYNGEE. This CDR3 reads CASSVTSAGNTIYF. The CDR3 bases are TGTGCCAGCAGCGTCACAAGCGCTGGAAACACCATATATTTT.

The chain recombines TRBV3-1 (or the pseudogene TRBV3-2) with TRBJ2-1; D is uncertain. The V gene's germline CDR1 is LGHDT and CDR2 YNNKEL (reference sequence). This CDR3 comprises 17 residues. V lost 0 bases and J 5 bases, leaving 17 bases between the germline ends. CDR3 sequence reads: CASSQDKGPPWDNEQFF. The CDR3 coding sequence is TGTGCCAGCAGCCAAGATAAAGGTCCCCCTTGGGACAATGAGCAGTTCTTC.

Of note for this clone: The junction departs from the called germline gene at one end, perhaps through a read error. The chain combines TRBV10-2 with TRBJ1-1; D may be TRBD1 (5 bases). Germline CDR1 reads WSHSY; CDR2 reads SAAADI. The CDR3 sequence is 13 residues long. CDR3 sequence: CASSDHTGTEAFF. The CDR3 nucleotides are TGCGCCAGCAGTGATCATACCGGGACTGAGGCTTTCTTT.

This clone showed up just once. This chain links TRBV19 with TRBJ1-5, with D perhaps TRBD1 (6 bases). The CDR3 sequence is 16 residues long. With 3 bases removed from V and 6 bases from J, the gap between germline ends came to 18 bases. Germline CDR1 reads LNHDA; CDR2 reads SQIVND (reference sequence). CDR3 residues: CASSIVKQGLLQPQHF. The CDR3 DNA reads as TGTGCCAGTAGTATCGTCAAACAGGGCCTCCTTCAGCCCCAGCATTTT.

This chain's CDR3 is CASSRGGRTGGFFSYNEQFF. CDR3 sequence (DNA): TGCGCCAGCAGCCGAGGAGGTAGGACAGGGGGCTTTTTTTCCTACAATGAGCAGTTCTTC. The rearrangement links TRBV5-1 to TRBJ2-1, with 11 bases fitting TRBD1. From germline, CDR1 is SGHRS and CDR2 YFSETQ. There are 20 residues in the CDR3. With V trimmed by 4 bases and J by 1 base, 16 bases remained unmatched.

The chain employs TRBV6-5 and TRBJ2-5, with D perhaps matching TRBD1 or TRBD2 (5 bases each). The germline CDR1 and CDR2 sequences are MNHEY and SVGAGI. V gave up 6 bases and J gave up 4 bases, with 12 bases separating them. There are 13 residues in the CDR3. The CDR3 protein is CASRKGPGETQYF. DNA of the CDR3: TGTGCCAGCAGGAAGGGACCCGGAGAGACCCAGTACTTC.

The chain uses TRBV4-1 and TRBJ2-4, with D unclear. Germline CDR1 is MGHRA and CDR2 is YSYEKL. The CDR3 has 21 residues. V dropped 1 base and J dropped 1 base, with 26 bases sitting between them. CDR3 DNA: TGCGCCAGCAGCCAAGTCCGTTTCGGGTGGAAGGGCGCGGAGGCCAAAAACATTCAGTACTTC. It codes for CASSQVRFGWKGAEAKNIQYF.

The sample holds one count of this clone. This chain connects TRBV27 to TRBJ1-1, with D perhaps TRBD1 (5 bases). This CDR3 comprises 15 residues. V lost 7 bases, J lost 6 bases, and 21 bases lay in between. The germline V gene encodes CDR1 MNHEY and CDR2 SMNVEV (reference sequence). The CDR3 here is CASTPRGGHLAEAFF. DNA for the CDR3: TGTGCCAGCACCCCGCGGGGCGGCCACCTGGCTGAAGCTTTCTTT.

This clone was seen a few times. The chain joins TRBV28 to TRBJ2-7, with 7 bases that match TRBD1. The CDR3 runs 13 residues. Per germline, CDR1 MDHEN and CDR2 SYDVKM. The junction had 6 bases not matched to a gene; V was cut back by 8 bases and J by 2 bases. CDR3 loop: CASSDRVPYEQYV. CDR3 in DNA: TGTGCCAGCTCCGACAGGGTTCCCTACGAGCAGTACGTC.

This clone was seen a few times. CDR3 bases: TGTGCCACCAGACTAGCGGGGAACACAGATACGCAGTATTTT. Translated, it gives CATRLAGNTDTQYF. The genes are TRBV19 and TRBJ2-3, with 11 positions matching TRBD2. V dropped 10 bases and J dropped 2; count of bases not matched to a gene: 5. This CDR3 is 14 amino acids long. Germline V gives CDR1 LNHDA, CDR2 SQIVND (reference sequence).

The chain is built from TRBV5-1 and TRBJ2-7; 9 bases map to TRBD2. Germline V gene lookup returns CDR1 SGHRS and CDR2 YFSETQ. This CDR3 comprises 14 residues. The V gene end was trimmed by 4 bases and the J gene end by 4 bases; junction bases not matched to a gene: 6. Written as DNA, the CDR3 is TGCGCCAGCAGCACCGGGACTAGCAGTTACGAGCAGTACGTC. Translating gives CASSTGTSSYEQYV.

The chain links TRBV21-1 to TRBJ1-6. TRBV21-1 is deemed a pseudogene. CDR3 length equals 16 residues. CDR3 in amino acids: CASSKAPVSYNSPLHF. In DNA, the CDR3 is TGTGCCAGCAGCAAAGCCCCCGTCTCCTATAATTCACCCCTCCACTTT.

The rearrangement uses TRBV3-1 (or the pseudogene TRBV3-2) and TRBJ1-2; D possibly corresponds to TRBD1 (5 bases). From germline, CDR1 is LGHDT and CDR2 YNNKEL (reference sequence). This CDR3 has 16 residues. Trimming stripped 0 bases from V and 5 bases from J, with 16 bases between. CDR3: CASSQDPSGLGYGYTF. CDR3 coding DNA: TGTGCCAGCAGCCAAGACCCCTCGGGGCTGGGGTATGGCTACACCTTC.

This clone was recorded only once. The rearrangement links TRBV18 to TRBJ2-7, with D possibly being TRBD1 (6 bases). Trimming cost V 3 bases and J 7 bases, with 10 bases left between them. Germline lookup yields CDR1 KGHSH and CDR2 LQKENI. This CDR3 region has 12 residues. This CDR3 is CASSPNRDEQYV. DNA of the CDR3: TGTGCCAGCTCACCGAACAGGGATGAGCAGTACGTC.

This chain connects TRBV9 to TRBJ1-2; no firm D call. The germline V gene encodes CDR1 SGDLS and CDR2 YYNGEE. The CDR3 has 12 residues. Trimming cost V 3 bases and J 3 bases, with 6 bases left between them. The DNA for the CDR3 is TGTGCCAGCAGCGCCGGATACTATGGCTACACCTTC. It codes for CASSAGYYGYTF. The full variable domain, its missing parts supplied by reference TRBV9 and TRBJ1-2, is DSGVTQTPKHLITATGQRVTLRCSPRSGDLSVYWYQQSLDQGLQFLIQYYNGEERAKGNILERFSAQQFPDLHSELNLSSLELGDSALYFCASSAGYYGYTFGSGTRLTVV.

This clone was seen a few times. The chain links TRBV21-1 to TRBJ1-6; the table's TRBD1 call for D was not verified on the DNA. TRBV21-1 is a pseudogene. This CDR3 is 14 amino acids long. The chain's CDR3 is CASAGTGPNSPLHF. CDR3 nucleotides: TGTGCCAGCGCCGGGACAGGTCCTAATTCACCCCTCCACTTT.

The chain links TRBV23-1 to TRBJ2-7; D is unclear. TRBV23-1 counts as an open reading frame of uncertain function. The CDR3 has 14 amino acids. V shed 2 bases and J shed 0 bases, with 8 bases lying between them. The CDR3 here is CASSQDESSYEQYV. The CDR3 DNA sequence: TGCGCCAGCAGTCAAGACGAAAGCTCCTACGAGCAGTACGTC.

This chain links TRBV6-6 with TRBJ1-5; D unresolved. Trimming shortened V by 0 bases and J by 3 bases, and 3 bases separated the two germline ends. This CDR3 region has 13 residues. Germline V CDR1 and CDR2: MNHNY, SVGAGI (reference sequence). This CDR3 is CASSYSTNQPQHF. The CDR3 DNA is TGTGCCAGCAGTTACTCTACCAATCAGCCCCAGCATTTT.

The chain links TRBV5-1 to TRBJ2-5; possible D gene TRBD1, 5 bases. V lost 5 bases and J lost 3, with 11 bases in between. Germline values: CDR1 SGHRS, CDR2 YFSETQ. The CDR3 loop spans 13 amino acids. The CDR3 sequence is CASSAGQEETQYF. DNA of the CDR3: TGCGCCAGCAGTGCAGGGCAGGAAGAGACCCAGTACTTC.

This CDR3 is CASGFPGTGISSYGYTF. The CDR3 nucleotides are TGTGCCAGCGGATTTCCCGGGACAGGGATCAGTAGCTATGGCTACACCTTC. The chain uses TRBV19 and TRBJ1-2; TRBD1 matches at 9 bases. J gave up 4 bases and V 9 bases, and 18 bases lay outside the gene matches. The CDR3 is 17 residues long. Germline V gene sequence: CDR1 LNHDA, CDR2 SQIVND (reference sequence).

This chain connects TRBV7-2 to TRBJ2-7, with D uncertain. Trimming removed 1 base from V and 6 bases from J, with 10 bases in between. This CDR3 comprises 13 residues. Germline V gives CDR1 SGHTA, CDR2 FQGNSA. This CDR3 is CASSLVSRAEQYV. The CDR3 coding sequence is TGTGCCAGCAGCTTAGTTAGTAGGGCCGAGCAGTACGTC.

This chain joins TRBV12-5 and TRBJ2-1; 10 bases match TRBD1. The CDR3 totals 15 residues. Germline CDR1 LGHNT, CDR2 FRNRAP. With 5 bases clipped from V and 6 bases from J, the junction kept 7 bases outside the gene matches. In nucleotides, the CDR3 is TGTGCTAGTGGTCCGGACAGGGGGATCCCCAATGAGCAGTTCTTC. Its protein is CASGPDRGIPNEQFF. Drawing the rest from reference TRBV12-5 and TRBJ2-1, the complete variable domain is DARVTQTPRHKVTEMGQEVTMRCQPILGHNTVFWYRQTMMQGLELLAYFRNRAPLDDSGMPKDRFSAEMPDATLATLKIQPSEPRDSAVYFCASGPDRGIPNEQFFGPGTRLTVL.

The V gene is TRBV12-3 or TRBV12-4, the J gene TRBJ2-5, with no clear D. CDR3 length equals 13 residues. Trimming took 3 bases from V and 5 from J, leaving 10 bases between them. CDR3 residues: CASSFSSMETQYF. The CDR3 DNA is TGTGCCAGCAGTTTTTCTTCTATGGAGACCCAGTACTTC.

V gene TRBV23-1 combines with J gene TRBJ1-6; D perhaps matches TRBD1 (5 bases). TRBV23-1 is noted as an ORF with a role that remains uncertain. The length of the CDR3 is 19 residues. Between the trimmed V and J ends, which lost 5 bases and 1 base, there was a span of 21 bases. The CDR3 DNA sequence: TGCGCCAGCAGTGGCGGAGGCAGGGTGTTTAGGTCCTATAATTCACCCCTCCACTTT. Encoded protein: CASSGGGRVFRSYNSPLHF.

This clone was recorded only once. The chain couples TRBV7-3 to TRBJ2-3, with D tentatively TRBD2 (7 bases). Looked up from germline, CDR1 is SGHTA and CDR2 is FQGTGA. Trimming left V 7 bases short and J 4 bases short, with 21 bases between. The CDR3 extends over 16 amino acids. The DNA for the CDR3 is TGTGCCAGCACCCATCGATCGGGGGGCGGTGCAGATACGCAGTATTTT. This gives the protein CASTHRSGGGADTQYF. The entire variable domain, with the rest obtained from reference TRBV7-3 and TRBJ2-3, is as follows: GAGVSQTPSNKVTEKGKYVELRCDPISGHTALYWYRQSLGQGPEFLIYFQGTGAADDSGLPNDRFFAVRPEGSVSTLKIQRTERGDSAVYLCASTHRSGGGADTQYFGPGTRLTVL.